Here is one T cell receptor (beta chain) with its context. Here immunoSEQ multiplex PCR was the method, and the copy in TCRdb shows in-frame clones only, minus some. Among about 480,000 clones listed, 89% were seen once. The data originate from a study of blood T cell repertoires in COVID-19. In the study overall: COVID-19 samples, acute and convalescent, were from the United States, Italy and Spain. PBMCs, B-cell-depleted T cells, or T cells were the source of the cDNA or gDNA that made up the material.

Enrolment of Seattle patients took place during active infection, and they were followed longitudinally. Germline-derived CDR1 and CDR2 are MNHEY and SMNVEV (reference sequence). This CDR3 has 19 residues. Trimming took 8 bases from V and 6 from J; bases not matched to a gene: 26. The sequenced sample consisted of peripheral blood. The clonotype originates from a man younger than 35 with COVID-19, enrolled during active disease. The rearrangement links TRBV27 to TRBJ2-7; the match to TRBD2 covers 9 bases. In DNA, the CDR3 is TGTGCCAGCTCACCCCAAACTCTTGCGGGGGGGCACCGGTCCACCGAGCAGTACTTC. Amino acid sequence: CASSPQTLAGGHRSTEQYF.